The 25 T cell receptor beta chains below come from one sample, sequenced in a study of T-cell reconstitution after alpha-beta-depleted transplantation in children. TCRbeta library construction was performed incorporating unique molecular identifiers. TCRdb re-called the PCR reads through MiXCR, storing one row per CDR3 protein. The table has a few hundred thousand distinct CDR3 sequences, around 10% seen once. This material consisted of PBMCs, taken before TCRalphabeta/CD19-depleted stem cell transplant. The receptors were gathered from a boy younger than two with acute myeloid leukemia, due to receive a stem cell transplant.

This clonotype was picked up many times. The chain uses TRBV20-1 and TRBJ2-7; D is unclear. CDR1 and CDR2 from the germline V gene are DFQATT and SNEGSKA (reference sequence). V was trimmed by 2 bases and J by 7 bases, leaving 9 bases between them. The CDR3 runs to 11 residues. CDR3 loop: CSARRPTEQYF. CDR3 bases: TGCAGTGCTAGACGACCCACGGAGCAGTACTTC.

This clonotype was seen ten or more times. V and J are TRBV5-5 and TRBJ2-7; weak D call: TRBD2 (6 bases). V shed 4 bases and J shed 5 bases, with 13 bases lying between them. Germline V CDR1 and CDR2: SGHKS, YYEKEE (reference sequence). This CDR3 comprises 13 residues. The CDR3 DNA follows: TGTGCCAGCAGCCCCGGGACTCCCCACGAGCAGTACTTC. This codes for CASSPGTPHEQYF.

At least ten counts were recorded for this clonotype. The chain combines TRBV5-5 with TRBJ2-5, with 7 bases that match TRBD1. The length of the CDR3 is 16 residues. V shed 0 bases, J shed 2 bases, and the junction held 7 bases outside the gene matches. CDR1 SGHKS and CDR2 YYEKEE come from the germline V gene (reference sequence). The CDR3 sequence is CASSLEPQGDQETQYF. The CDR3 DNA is TGTGCCAGCAGCTTGGAGCCCCAGGGGGATCAAGAGACCCAGTACTTC. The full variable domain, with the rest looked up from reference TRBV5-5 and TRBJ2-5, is DAGVTQSPTHLIKTRGQQVTLRCSPISGHKSVSWYQQVLGQGPQFIFQYYEKEERGRGNFPDRFSARQFPNYSSELNVNALLLGDSALYLCASSLEPQGDQETQYFGPGTRLLVL.

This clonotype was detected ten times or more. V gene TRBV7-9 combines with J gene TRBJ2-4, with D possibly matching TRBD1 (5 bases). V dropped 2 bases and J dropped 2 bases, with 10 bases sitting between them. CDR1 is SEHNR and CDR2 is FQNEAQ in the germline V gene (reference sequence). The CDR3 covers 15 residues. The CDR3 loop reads CASSLTQGSKNIQYF. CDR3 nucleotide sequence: TGTGCCAGCAGCTTAACCCAGGGTTCCAAAAACATTCAGTACTTC.

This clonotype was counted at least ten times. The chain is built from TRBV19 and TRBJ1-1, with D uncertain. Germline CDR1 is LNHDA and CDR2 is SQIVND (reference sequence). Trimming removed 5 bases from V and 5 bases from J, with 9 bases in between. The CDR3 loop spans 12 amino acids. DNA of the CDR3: TGTGCCAGTAGTGCCATAGGGACTGAAGCTTTCTTT. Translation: CASSAIGTEAFF.

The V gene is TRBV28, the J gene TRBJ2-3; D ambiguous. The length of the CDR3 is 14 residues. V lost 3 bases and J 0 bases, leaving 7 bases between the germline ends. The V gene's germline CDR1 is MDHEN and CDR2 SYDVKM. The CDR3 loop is CASSFPWSTDTQYF. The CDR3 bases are TGTGCCAGCAGTTTCCCCTGGAGCACAGATACGCAGTATTTT.

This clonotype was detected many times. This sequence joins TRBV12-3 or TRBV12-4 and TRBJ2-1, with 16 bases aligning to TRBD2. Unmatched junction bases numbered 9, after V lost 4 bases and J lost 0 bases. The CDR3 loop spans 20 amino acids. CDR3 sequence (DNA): TGTGCCAGCAGTTCGGCGGGACTAGCGGGAGGGTCGCTCTCCTACAATGAGCAGTTCTTC. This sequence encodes CASSSAGLAGGSLSYNEQFF.

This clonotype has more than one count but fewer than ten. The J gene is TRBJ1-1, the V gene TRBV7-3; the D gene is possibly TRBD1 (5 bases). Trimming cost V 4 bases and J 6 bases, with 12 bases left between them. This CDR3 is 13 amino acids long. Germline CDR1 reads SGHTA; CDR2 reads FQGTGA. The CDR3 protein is CASSWGRGAEAFF. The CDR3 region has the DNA TGTGCCAGCAGCTGGGGAAGAGGGGCTGAAGCTTTCTTT.

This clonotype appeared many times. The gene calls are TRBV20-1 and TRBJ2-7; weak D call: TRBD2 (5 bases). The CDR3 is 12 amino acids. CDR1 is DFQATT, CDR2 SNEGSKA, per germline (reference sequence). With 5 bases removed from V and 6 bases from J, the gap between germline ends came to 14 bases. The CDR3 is CSAPVRGGEQYF. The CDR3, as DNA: TGCAGTGCTCCCGTTCGGGGTGGCGAGCAGTACTTC.

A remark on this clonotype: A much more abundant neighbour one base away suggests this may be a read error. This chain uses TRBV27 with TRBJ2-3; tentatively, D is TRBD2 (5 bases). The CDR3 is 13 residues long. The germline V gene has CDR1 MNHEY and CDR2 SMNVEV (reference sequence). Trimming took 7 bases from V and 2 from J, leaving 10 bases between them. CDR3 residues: CASTGLPTDTQYF. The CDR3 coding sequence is TGTGCCAGCACCGGACTGCCCACAGATACGCAGTATTTT.

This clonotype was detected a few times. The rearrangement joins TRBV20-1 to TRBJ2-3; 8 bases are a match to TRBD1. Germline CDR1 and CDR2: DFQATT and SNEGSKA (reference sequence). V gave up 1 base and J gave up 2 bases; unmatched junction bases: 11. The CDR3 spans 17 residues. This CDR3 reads CSARVAPGQEYTDTQYF. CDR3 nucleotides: TGCAGTGCTAGAGTCGCGCCGGGACAGGAGTACACAGATACGCAGTATTTT.

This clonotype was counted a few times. CDR3 sequence (DNA): TGCGCCAGCAGCTTGGGCTGGACAGGTTACCCCACAGATACGCAGTATTTT. It codes for CASSLGWTGYPTDTQYF. The chain combines TRBV5-1 with TRBJ2-3; TRBD1 agrees at 7 bases. CDR3 length: 17 residues. Germline-derived CDR1 and CDR2 are SGHRS and YFSETQ. With 0 bases clipped from V and 2 bases from J, the junction kept 9 bases outside the gene matches.

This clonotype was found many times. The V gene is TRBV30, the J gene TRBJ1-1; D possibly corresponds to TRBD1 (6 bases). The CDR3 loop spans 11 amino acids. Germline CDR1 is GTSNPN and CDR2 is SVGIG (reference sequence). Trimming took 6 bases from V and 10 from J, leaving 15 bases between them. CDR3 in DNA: TGTGCCTGTGACAGGCCACCGCGAGCTTTCTTT. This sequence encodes CACDRPPRAFF.

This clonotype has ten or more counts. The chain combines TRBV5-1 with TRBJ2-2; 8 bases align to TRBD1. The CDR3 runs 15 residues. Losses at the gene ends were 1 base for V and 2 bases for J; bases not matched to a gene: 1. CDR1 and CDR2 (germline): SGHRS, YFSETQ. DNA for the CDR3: TGCGCCAGCAGCTTGACAGGGGGTAACACCGGGGAGCTGTTTTTT. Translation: CASSLTGGNTGELFF.

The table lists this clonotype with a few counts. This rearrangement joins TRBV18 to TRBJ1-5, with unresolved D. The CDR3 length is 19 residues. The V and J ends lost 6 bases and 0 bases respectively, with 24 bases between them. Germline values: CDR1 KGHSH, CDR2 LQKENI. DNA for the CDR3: TGTGCCAGCTCTTTCCGGGTGGATGAACCTAAATATAGCAATCAGCCCCAGCATTTT. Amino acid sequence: CASSFRVDEPKYSNQPQHF.

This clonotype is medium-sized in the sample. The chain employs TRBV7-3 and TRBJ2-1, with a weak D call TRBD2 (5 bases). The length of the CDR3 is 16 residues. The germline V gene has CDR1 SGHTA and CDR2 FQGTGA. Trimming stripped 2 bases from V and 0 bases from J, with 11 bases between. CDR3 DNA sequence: TGTGCCAGCAGCTTACGAGCGGAGAGCTCCTACAATGAGCAGTTCTTC. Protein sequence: CASSLRAESSYNEQFF.

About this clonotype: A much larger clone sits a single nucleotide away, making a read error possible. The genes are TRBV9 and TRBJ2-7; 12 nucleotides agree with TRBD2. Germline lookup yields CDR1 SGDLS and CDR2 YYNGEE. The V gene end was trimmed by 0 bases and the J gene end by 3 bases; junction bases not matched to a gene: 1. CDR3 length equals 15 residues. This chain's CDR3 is CASSVGLAGVYEQYF. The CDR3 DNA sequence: TGTGCCAGCAGCGTAGGACTAGCGGGGGTCTACGAGCAGTACTTC. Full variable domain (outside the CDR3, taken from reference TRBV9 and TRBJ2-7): DSGVTQTPKHLITATGQRVTLRCSPRSGDLSVYWYQQSLDQGLQFLIQYYNGEERAKGNILERFSAQQFPDLHSELNLSSLELGDSALYFCASSVGLAGVYEQYFGPGTRLTVT.

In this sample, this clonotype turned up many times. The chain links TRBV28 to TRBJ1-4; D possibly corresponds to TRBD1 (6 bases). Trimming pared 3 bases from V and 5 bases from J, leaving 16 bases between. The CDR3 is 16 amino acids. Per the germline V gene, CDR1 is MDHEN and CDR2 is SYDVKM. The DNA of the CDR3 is TGTGCCAGCAGTTTCGGAGTTCAGGGGCAGAATGAAAAACTGTTTTTT. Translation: CASSFGVQGQNEKLFF.

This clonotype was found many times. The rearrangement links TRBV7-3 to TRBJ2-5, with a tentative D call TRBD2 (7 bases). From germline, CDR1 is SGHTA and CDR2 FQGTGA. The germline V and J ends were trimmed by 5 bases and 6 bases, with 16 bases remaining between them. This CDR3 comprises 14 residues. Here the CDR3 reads CASSPEGGRKTQYF. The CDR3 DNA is TGTGCCAGCAGCCCCGAGGGGGGGAGGAAGACCCAGTACTTC.

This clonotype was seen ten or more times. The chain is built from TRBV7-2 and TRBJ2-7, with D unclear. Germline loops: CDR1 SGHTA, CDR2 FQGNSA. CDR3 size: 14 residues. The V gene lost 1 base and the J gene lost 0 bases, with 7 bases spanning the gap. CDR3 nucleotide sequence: TGTGCCAGCAGCTTAGGACGAGCCTCCTACGAGCAGTACTTC. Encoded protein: CASSLGRASYEQYF.

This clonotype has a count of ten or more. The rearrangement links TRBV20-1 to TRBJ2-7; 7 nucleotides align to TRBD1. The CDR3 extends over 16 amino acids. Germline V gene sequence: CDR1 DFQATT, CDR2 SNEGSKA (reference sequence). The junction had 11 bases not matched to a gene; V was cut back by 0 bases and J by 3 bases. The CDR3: CSARDGAGDRDYEQYF. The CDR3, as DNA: TGCAGTGCTAGAGACGGGGCCGGAGACAGGGACTACGAGCAGTACTTC.

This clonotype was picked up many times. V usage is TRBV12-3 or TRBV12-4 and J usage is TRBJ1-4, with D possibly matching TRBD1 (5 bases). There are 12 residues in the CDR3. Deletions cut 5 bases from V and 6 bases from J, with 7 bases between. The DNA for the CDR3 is TGTGCCAGCAGTCCGGGGGATGAAAAACTGTTTTTT. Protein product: CASSPGDEKLFF.

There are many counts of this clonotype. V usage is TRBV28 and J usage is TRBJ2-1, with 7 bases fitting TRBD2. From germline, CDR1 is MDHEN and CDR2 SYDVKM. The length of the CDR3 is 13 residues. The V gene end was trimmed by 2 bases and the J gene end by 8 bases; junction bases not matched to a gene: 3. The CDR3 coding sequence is TGTGCCAGCAGTTTAGGGCGGGAGTATGAGCAGTTCTTC. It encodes CASSLGREYEQFF. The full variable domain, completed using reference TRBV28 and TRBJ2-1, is DVKVTQSSRYLVKRTGEKVFLECVQDMDHENMFWYRQDPGLGLRLIYFSYDVKMKEKGDIPEGYSVSREKKERFSLILESASTNQTSMYLCASSLGREYEQFFGPGTRLTVL.

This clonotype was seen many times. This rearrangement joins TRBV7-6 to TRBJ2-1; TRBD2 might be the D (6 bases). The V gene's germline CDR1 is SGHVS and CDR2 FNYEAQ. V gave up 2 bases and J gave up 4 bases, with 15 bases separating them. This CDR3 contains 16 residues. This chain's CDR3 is CASSLRETREYNEQFF. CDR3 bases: TGTGCCAGCAGCTTAAGAGAGACTAGGGAGTACAATGAGCAGTTCTTC.

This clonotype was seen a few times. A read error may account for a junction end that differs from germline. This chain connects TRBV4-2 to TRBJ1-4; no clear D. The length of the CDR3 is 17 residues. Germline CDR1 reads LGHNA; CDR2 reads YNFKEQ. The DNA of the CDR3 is TGTGCCAGCAGCAAAGATGGTTGGCAGGCTACTAATGAAAAACTGTTTTTT. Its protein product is CASSKDGWQATNEKLFF.